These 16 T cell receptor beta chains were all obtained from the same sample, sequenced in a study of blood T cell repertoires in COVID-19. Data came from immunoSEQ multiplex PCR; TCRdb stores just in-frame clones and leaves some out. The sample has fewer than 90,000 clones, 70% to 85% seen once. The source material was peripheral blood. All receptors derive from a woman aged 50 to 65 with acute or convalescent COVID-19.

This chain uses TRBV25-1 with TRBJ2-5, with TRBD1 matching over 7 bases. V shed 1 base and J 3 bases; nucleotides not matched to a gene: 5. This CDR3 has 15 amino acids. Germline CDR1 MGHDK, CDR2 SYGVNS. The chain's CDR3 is CASSELTGIKETQYF. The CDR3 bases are TGTGCCAGCAGTGAATTGACAGGGATTAAAGAGACCCAGTACTTC.

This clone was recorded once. The CDR3 nucleotides are TGCGCCAGCAGCCCCGGGACAGGGAGGGAGACCCAGTACTTC. Translated, it gives CASSPGTGRETQYF. The J gene is TRBJ2-5, the V gene TRBV5-1, with TRBD1 matching over 9 bases. This CDR3 has 14 amino acids. The germline V gene has CDR1 SGHRS and CDR2 YFSETQ. Trimming took 4 bases from V and 5 from J; bases not matched to a gene: 6.

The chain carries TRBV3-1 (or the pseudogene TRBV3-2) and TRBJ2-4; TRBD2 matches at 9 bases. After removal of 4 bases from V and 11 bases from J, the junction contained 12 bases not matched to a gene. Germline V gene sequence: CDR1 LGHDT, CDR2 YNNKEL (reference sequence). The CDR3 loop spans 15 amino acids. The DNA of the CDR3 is TGTGCCAGCAGCCCCCAGCTGGGGGGACTAGCAGTTCAGTACTTC. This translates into CASSPQLGGLAVQYF.

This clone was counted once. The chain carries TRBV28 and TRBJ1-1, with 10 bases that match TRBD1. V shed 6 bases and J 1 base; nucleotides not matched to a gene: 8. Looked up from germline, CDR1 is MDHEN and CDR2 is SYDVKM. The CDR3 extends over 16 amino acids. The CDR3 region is CASSRWTGGTNTEAFF. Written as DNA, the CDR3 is TGTGCCAGCAGCCGGTGGACAGGGGGAACGAACACTGAAGCTTTCTTT.

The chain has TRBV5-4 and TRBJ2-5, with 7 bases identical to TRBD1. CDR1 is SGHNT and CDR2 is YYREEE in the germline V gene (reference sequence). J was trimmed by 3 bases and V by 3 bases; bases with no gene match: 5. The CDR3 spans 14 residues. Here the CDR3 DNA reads TGTGCCAGCAGCTGGTCCGGGACAGAAGAGACCCAGTACTTC. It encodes CASSWSGTEETQYF.

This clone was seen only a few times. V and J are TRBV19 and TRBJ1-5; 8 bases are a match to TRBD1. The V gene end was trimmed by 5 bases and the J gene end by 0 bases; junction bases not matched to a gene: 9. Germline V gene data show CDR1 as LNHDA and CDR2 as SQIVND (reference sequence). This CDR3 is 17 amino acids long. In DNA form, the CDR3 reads TGTGCCAGTAGTGACGGGACAGGTTTCTATAGCAATCAGCCCCAGCATTTT. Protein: CASSDGTGFYSNQPQHF.

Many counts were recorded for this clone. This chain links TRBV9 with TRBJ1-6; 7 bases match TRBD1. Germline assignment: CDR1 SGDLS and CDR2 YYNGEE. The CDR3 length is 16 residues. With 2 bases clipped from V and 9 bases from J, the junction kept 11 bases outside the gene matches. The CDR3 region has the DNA TGTGCCAGCAGCGTCCGTCCGACAGGGTTGGGTTCACCCCTCCACTTT. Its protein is CASSVRPTGLGSPLHF.

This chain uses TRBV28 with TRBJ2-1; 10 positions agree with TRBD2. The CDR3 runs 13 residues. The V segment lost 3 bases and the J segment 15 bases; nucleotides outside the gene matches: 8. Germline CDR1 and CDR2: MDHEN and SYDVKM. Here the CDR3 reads CASSLPLAGDTFF. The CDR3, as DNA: TGTGCCAGCAGTTTGCCGCTAGCGGGGGATACGTTCTTC.

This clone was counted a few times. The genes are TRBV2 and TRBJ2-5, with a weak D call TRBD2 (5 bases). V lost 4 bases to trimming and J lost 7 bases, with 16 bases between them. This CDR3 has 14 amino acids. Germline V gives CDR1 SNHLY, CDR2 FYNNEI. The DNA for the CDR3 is TGTGCCAGCAGTGTGGACGAGAGGAGCGGGACCCAGTACTTC. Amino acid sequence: CASSVDERSGTQYF.

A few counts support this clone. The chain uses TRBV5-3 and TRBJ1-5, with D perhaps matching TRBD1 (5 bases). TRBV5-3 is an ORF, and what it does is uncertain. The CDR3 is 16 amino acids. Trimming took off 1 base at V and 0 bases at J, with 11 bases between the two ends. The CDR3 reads CARSLRGGNSNQPQHF. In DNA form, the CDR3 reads TGTGCCAGAAGCTTGCGGGGGGGGAATAGCAATCAGCCCCAGCATTTT.

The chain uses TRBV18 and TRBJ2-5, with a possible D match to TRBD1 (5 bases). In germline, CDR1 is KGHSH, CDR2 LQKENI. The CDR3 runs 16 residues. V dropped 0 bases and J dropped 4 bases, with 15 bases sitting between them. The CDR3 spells CASSPPQRQHGETQYF. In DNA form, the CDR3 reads TGTGCCAGCTCACCACCCCAGAGACAGCACGGAGAGACCCAGTACTTC.

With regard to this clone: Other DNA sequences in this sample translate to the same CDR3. This chain's CDR3 is CASSLQGYYGYTF. CDR3 nucleotides: TGTGCCAGCAGTTTACAGGGGTACTATGGCTACACCTTC. The chain has TRBV28 and TRBJ1-2; a possible D gene is TRBD1 (6 bases). Between the trimmed V and J ends, which lost 2 bases and 3 bases, there was a span of 7 bases. Germline assignment: CDR1 MDHEN and CDR2 SYDVKM. The CDR3 loop spans 13 amino acids.

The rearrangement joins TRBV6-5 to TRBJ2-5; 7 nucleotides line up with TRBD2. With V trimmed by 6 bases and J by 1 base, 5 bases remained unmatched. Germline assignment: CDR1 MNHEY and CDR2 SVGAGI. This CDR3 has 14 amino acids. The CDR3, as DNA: TGTGCCAGCAGCGATACGGGGGGCCAAGAGACCCAGTACTTC. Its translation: CASSDTGGQETQYF.

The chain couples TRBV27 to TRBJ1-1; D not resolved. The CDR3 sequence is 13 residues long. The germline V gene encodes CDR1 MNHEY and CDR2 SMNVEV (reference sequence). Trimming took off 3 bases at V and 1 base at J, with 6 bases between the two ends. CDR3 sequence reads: CASSLARNTEAFF. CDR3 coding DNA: TGTGCCAGCAGTTTGGCCAGGAACACTGAAGCTTTCTTT.

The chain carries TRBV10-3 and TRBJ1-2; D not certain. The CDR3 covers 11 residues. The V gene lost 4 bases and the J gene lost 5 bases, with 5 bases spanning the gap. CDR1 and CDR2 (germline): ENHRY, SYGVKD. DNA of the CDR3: TGTGCCATCAGTGGAGGGTATGGCTACACCTTC. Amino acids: CAISGGYGYTF.

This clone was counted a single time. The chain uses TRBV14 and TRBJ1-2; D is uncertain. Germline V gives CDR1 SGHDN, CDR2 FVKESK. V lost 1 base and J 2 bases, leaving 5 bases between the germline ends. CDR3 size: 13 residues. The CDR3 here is CASSQVGNYGYTF. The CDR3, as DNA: TGTGCCAGCAGCCAAGTCGGGAACTATGGCTACACCTTC. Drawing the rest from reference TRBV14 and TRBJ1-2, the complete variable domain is EAGVTQFPSHSVIEKGQTVTLRCDPISGHDNLYWYRRVMGKEIKFLLHFVKESKQDESGMPNNRFLAERTGGTYSTLKVQPAELEDSGVYFCASSQVGNYGYTFGSGTRLTVV.